The rows below give T cell receptor beta chains drawn from one sample of a study of CD8 T cells in ankylosing spondylitis. In TCRdb, the 5' RACE reads were re-called with MiXCR into one record per CDR3 protein. The table records fewer than 180,000 distinct CDR3 sequences, 44% of them present only once. The material sequenced was synovial fluid, either unsorted or a sorted T cell fraction (not recorded which). Source of these receptors: a male donor with ankylosing spondylitis. Each CDR3 is given without its conserved first and last residue. Fields, in order: J gene, V gene, D gene, CDR3 protein. A D gene is named only where the DNA matches it firmly.

j_gene: TRBJ2-6; v_gene: TRBV11-1; d_gene: NA; CDR3aa: ASSLGRMGFIGANVLT
j_gene: TRBJ2-1; v_gene: TRBV11-2; d_gene: NA; CDR3aa: ASSDITGYDEQF
j_gene: TRBJ2-7; v_gene: TRBV10-2; d_gene: TRBD1; CDR3aa: ASSEPRTGTYEQY
j_gene: TRBJ2-3; v_gene: TRBV10-3; d_gene: TRBD2; CDR3aa: AISEPLIQREGPGGVDSTDTQY
j_gene: TRBJ2-3; v_gene: TRBV6-1; d_gene: NA; CDR3aa: ASSEINGGGTDTQY
j_gene: TRBJ2-7; v_gene: TRBV6-2/TRBV6-3; d_gene: NA; CDR3aa: ASSSVLQGSKDEQY
j_gene: TRBJ2-7; v_gene: TRBV12-3/TRBV12-4; d_gene: TRBD2; CDR3aa: ASSPKRGVSYEQY
j_gene: TRBJ2-7; v_gene: TRBV19; d_gene: NA; CDR3aa: ASKSAGSSYEQY
j_gene: TRBJ1-6; v_gene: TRBV11-2; d_gene: NA; CDR3aa: ASSPALRAVVYNSPLH
j_gene: TRBJ1-1; v_gene: TRBV20-1; d_gene: TRBD1; CDR3aa: SASGDRGDTEAF
j_gene: TRBJ2-7; v_gene: TRBV20-1; d_gene: NA; CDR3aa: SASPFSLTYEQY
j_gene: TRBJ1-5; v_gene: TRBV11-2; d_gene: NA; CDR3aa: ASSPGGRNQPQH
j_gene: TRBJ2-1; v_gene: TRBV7-6; d_gene: NA; CDR3aa: ASSPRLGTYNEQF
j_gene: TRBJ1-4; v_gene: TRBV10-3; d_gene: NA; CDR3aa: AISEAPAEMTTNEKLF
j_gene: TRBJ2-3; v_gene: TRBV10-2; d_gene: NA; CDR3aa: ASSAAEEGSTDTQY
j_gene: TRBJ2-3; v_gene: TRBV7-6; d_gene: NA; CDR3aa: ASSLAPRGSRTDTQY
j_gene: TRBJ2-3; v_gene: TRBV4-2; d_gene: TRBD1; CDR3aa: ASSQEWGRGQADTQY
j_gene: TRBJ2-1; v_gene: TRBV7-7; d_gene: NA; CDR3aa: ASSSTGHNEQF
j_gene: TRBJ2-7; v_gene: TRBV24-1; d_gene: TRBD2; CDR3aa: ATSDGLAGEGPYEQY
j_gene: TRBJ2-2; v_gene: TRBV6-4; d_gene: TRBD1; CDR3aa: ASSAEDREGTGELF
j_gene: TRBJ2-3; v_gene: TRBV4-1; d_gene: TRBD2; CDR3aa: ASSQGLAGVTDTQY
j_gene: TRBJ2-3; v_gene: TRBV12-3/TRBV12-4; d_gene: NA; CDR3aa: ASSVDFGTDTQY
j_gene: TRBJ1-5; v_gene: TRBV24-1; d_gene: NA; CDR3aa: ATSGDINNQPQH
j_gene: TRBJ1-6; v_gene: TRBV10-3; d_gene: TRBD1; CDR3aa: AISPRDRVRSPLH
j_gene: TRBJ2-3; v_gene: TRBV5-5; d_gene: NA; CDR3aa: ASSWWVRTSTDTQY
j_gene: TRBJ1-3; v_gene: TRBV7-8; d_gene: NA; CDR3aa: ASARRGSGNTIY
j_gene: TRBJ1-5; v_gene: TRBV24-1; d_gene: TRBD1; CDR3aa: ATSDPGQGGNQPQH
j_gene: TRBJ2-3; v_gene: TRBV13; d_gene: TRBD2; CDR3aa: ASSLGLAYTDTQY
j_gene: TRBJ2-7; v_gene: TRBV7-9; d_gene: TRBD1; CDR3aa: ASSLDGTASYEQY
j_gene: TRBJ2-1; v_gene: TRBV10-2; d_gene: NA; CDR3aa: ASSEPMGGAGEQF
j_gene: TRBJ2-7; v_gene: TRBV7-9; d_gene: NA; CDR3aa: ASSLERFAYEQY
j_gene: TRBJ2-1; v_gene: TRBV12-3/TRBV12-4; d_gene: TRBD1; CDR3aa: ASSPGTDYNEQF
j_gene: TRBJ1-1; v_gene: TRBV28; d_gene: NA; CDR3aa: ASSLSAAGNTEAF
j_gene: TRBJ2-3; v_gene: TRBV29-1; d_gene: NA; CDR3aa: SAEDRYTDTQY
j_gene: TRBJ2-1; v_gene: TRBV5-6; d_gene: TRBD1; CDR3aa: ASSWTGIGILNEQF
j_gene: TRBJ2-3; v_gene: TRBV3-1; d_gene: NA; CDR3aa: ASSQVHATGTDTQY
j_gene: TRBJ2-7; v_gene: TRBV28; d_gene: NA; CDR3aa: ASSTPARLLSYEQY
j_gene: TRBJ1-6; v_gene: TRBV6-2/TRBV6-3; d_gene: NA; CDR3aa: ASKKGEEASPLH